This is a list of T cell receptor beta chains from one sample in a study of beta chain features in type 1 diabetes. Profiling relied on immunoSEQ multiplex PCR, and the TCRdb table lists in-frame clones only, not all of them. The sample holds under 450,000 clones, approximately 15% seen once. The sequencing input was naive CD4+ T cells from blood. These receptors were collected from a man aged 25 to 40 in good health. The conserved cysteine and the conserved F or W are not part of the CDR3 here. Some rows have no size entry. The others give once, few or many, or a class for an expanded clone.

v_call clone_size cdr3_aa
TRBV12-5 NA ASGLGTGGVSQETQY
TRBV14 NA ASSQPGTGNTEAF
TRBV7-9 NA ASSLGSNEKLF
TRBV25-1 NA ASSRDRVYEQF
TRBV25-1 NA ASSSYQGGLEQY
TRBV4-1 NA ASSQDPLTSGAVTNTGELF
TRBV30 NA AWSVHGLGYT
TRBV27 NA ASSPGQGGSNSPLH
TRBV11-2 NA ASSFIAGGSYNEQF
TRBV2 NA ASSARGTDTQY
TRBV4-3 NA ASSRGLRAGEYGYT
TRBV7-7 once ASSSSSGRDNEQF
TRBV5-1 few ASTQGSTDTQY
TRBV7-2 few ASRRLAGSYNEQF
TRBV29-1 few SLKRGDTQY
TRBV7-6 NA ASSLSSGHNSPLH
TRBV7-2 few ASSLDTGTYTEAF
TRBV10-2 NA ASRALGLVETQY
TRBV11-2 few ASSPETFNQPQH
TRBV19 NA ASSRAYQQF